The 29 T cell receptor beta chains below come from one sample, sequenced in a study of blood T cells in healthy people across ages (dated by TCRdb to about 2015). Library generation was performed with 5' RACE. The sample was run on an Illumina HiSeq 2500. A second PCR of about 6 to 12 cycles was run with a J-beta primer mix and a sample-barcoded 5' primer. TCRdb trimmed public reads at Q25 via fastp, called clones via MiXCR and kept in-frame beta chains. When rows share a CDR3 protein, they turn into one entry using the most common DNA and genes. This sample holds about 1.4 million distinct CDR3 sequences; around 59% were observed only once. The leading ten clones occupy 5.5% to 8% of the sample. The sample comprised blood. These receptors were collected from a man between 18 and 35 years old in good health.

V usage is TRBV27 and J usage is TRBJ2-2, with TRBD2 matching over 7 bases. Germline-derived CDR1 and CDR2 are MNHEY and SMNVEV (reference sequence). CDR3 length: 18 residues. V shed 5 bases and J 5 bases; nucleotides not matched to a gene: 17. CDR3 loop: CASSSFIGLAEITGELFF. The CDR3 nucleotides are TGTGCCAGCAGTAGTTTTATTGGTCTAGCGGAAATAACCGGGGAGCTGTTTTTT.

CDR3 DNA sequence: TGTGCCAGCAGCTTATGGGGCTGGGACGGGCGCCAAGAGACCCAGTACTTC. This encodes CASSLWGWDGRQETQYF. The rearrangement joins TRBV7-2 to TRBJ2-7; D may correspond to TRBD1 or TRBD2 (5 bases each). The DNA end favors TRBJ2-5, so the J call may be wrong. Germline values: CDR1 SGHTA, CDR2 FQGNSA. The CDR3 loop spans 17 amino acids.

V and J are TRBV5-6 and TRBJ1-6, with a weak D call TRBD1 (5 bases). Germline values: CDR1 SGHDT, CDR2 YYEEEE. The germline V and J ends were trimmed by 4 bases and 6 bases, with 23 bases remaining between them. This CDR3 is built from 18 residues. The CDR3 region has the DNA TGTGCCAGCAGCCAGTCGAGGCAGGGCCCTTCTCGTAATTCACCCCTCCACTTT. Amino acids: CASSQSRQGPSRNSPLHF.

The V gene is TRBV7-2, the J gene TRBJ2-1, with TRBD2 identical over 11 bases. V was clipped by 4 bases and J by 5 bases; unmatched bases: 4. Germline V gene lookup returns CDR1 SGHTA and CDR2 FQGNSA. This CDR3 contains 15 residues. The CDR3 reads CASSSAGLADNEQFF. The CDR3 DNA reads TGTGCCAGCAGCTCCGCGGGACTAGCGGACAATGAGCAGTTCTTC.

This CDR3 is CASSFLRDSGANVLTF. The CDR3 DNA is TGTGCCAGCAGTTTCCTTCGGGACTCTGGGGCCAACGTCCTGACTTTC. This chain links TRBV27 with TRBJ2-6; D possibly corresponds to TRBD2 (5 bases). V dropped 3 bases and J dropped 0 bases, with 9 bases sitting between them. This CDR3 is 16 amino acids long. Germline loops: CDR1 MNHEY, CDR2 SMNVEV (reference sequence).

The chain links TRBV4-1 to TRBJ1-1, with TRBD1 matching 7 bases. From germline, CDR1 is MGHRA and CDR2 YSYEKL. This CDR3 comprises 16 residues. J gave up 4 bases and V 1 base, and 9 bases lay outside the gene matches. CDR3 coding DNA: TGCGCCAGCAGCCAAGGGAAGTCAGGGGGACTCACTGAAGCTTTCTTT. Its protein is CASSQGKSGGLTEAFF.

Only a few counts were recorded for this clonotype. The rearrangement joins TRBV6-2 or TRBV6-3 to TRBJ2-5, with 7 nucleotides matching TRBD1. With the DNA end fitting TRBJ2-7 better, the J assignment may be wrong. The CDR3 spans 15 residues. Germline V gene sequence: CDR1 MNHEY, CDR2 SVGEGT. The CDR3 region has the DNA TGTGCCAGCAGTTATATCTCGGGACAGTTCTACGAGCAGTACTTC. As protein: CASSYISGQFYEQYF.

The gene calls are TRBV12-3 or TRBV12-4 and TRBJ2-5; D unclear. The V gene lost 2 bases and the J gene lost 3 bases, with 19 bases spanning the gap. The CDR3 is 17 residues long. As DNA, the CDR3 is TGTGCCAGCAGTTTAAGGATCAGTCTTACACACAAAGAGACCCAGTACTTC. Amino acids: CASSLRISLTHKETQYF.

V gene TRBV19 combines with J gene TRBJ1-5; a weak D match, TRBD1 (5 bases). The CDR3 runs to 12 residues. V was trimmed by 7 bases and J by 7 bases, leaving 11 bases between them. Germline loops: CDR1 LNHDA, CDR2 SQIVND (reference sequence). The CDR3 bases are TGTGCCAGTAATTGGGGGGTACAGCCCCAGCATTTT. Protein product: CASNWGVQPQHF.

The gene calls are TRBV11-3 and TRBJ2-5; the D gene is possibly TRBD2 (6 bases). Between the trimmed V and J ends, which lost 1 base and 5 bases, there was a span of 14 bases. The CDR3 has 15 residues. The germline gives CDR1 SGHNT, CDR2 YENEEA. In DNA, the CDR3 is TGTGCCAGCAGCTTAGTGTCTAGCGAGGGTGAGACCCAGTACTTC. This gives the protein CASSLVSSEGETQYF.

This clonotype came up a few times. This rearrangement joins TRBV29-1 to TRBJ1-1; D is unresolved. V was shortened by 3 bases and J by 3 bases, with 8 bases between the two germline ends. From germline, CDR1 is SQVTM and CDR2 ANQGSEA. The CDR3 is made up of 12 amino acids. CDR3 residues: CSVDSGYTEAFF. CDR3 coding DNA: TGCAGCGTTGATTCGGGATACACTGAAGCTTTCTTT.

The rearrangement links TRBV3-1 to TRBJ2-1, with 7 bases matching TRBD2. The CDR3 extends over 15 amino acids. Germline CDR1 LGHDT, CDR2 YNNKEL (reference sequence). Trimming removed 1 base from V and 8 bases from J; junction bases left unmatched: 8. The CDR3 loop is CASSQVARGGDEQFF. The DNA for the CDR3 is TGTGCCAGCAGCCAAGTAGCTCGCGGGGGTGATGAGCAGTTCTTC.

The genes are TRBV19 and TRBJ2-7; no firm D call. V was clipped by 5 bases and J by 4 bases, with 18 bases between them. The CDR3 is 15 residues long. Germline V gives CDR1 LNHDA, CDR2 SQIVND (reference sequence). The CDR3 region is CASSPTADTGYEQYF. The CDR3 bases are TGTGCCAGTAGTCCAACCGCTGACACTGGTTACGAGCAGTACTTC.

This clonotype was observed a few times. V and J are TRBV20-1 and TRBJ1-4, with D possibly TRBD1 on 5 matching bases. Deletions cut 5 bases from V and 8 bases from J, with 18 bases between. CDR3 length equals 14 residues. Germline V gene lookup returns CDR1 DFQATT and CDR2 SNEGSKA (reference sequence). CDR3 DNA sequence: TGCAGTGCTTCCGGCCAATACGGGGGGGAAAAACTGTTTTTT. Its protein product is CSASGQYGGEKLFF.

The CDR3, as DNA: TGCAGTGCTAAAACGGGGCAAGAGACCCAGTACTTC. Its protein is CSAKTGQETQYF. The J gene is TRBJ2-4, the V gene TRBV20-1; TRBD2 is a possible D gene (5 bases). The J call may be faulty, since TRBJ2-5 better matches the DNA end. The germline V gene has CDR1 DFQATT and CDR2 SNEGSKA (reference sequence). There are 12 residues in the CDR3.

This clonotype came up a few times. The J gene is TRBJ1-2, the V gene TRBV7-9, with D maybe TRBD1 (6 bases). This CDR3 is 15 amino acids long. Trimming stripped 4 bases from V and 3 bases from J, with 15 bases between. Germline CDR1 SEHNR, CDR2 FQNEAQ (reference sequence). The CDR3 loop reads CASSSTPEGDYGYTF. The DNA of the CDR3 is TGTGCCAGCAGCTCAACACCCGAGGGGGACTATGGCTACACCTTC.

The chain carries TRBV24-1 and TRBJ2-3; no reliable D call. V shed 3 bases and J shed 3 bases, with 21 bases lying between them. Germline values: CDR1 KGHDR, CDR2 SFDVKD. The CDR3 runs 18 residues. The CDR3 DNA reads TGTGCCACCAGTGATACCGTGCAGACACCTTGGGGAACAGATACGCAGTATTTT. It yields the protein CATSDTVQTPWGTDTQYF.

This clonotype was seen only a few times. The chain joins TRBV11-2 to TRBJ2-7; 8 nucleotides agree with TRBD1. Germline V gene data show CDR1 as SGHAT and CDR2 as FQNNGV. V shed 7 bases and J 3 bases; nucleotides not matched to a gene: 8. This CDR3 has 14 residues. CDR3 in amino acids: CASTRAGGGYEQYF. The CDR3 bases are TGTGCCAGCACGCGGGCAGGGGGCGGCTACGAGCAGTACTTC.

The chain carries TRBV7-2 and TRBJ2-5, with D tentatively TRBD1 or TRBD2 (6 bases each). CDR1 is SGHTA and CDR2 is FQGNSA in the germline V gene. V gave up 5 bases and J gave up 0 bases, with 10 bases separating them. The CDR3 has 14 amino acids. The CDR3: CASSKGGNQETQYF. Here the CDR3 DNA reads TGTGCCAGCAGCAAGGGGGGAAACCAAGAGACCCAGTACTTC.

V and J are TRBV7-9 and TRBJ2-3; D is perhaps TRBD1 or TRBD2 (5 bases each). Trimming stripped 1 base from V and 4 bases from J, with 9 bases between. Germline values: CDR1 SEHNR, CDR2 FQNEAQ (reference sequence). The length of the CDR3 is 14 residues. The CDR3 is CASSLGGTADTQYF. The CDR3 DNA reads TGTGCCAGCAGCTTAGGGGGGACGGCAGATACGCAGTATTTT.

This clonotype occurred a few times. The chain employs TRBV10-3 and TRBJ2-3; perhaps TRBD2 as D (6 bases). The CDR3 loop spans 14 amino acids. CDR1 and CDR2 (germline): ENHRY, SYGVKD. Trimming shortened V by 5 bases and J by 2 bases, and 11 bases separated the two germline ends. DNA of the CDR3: TGTGCCATCAGTCCCGGGACTCCCACAGATACGCAGTATTTT. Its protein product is CAISPGTPTDTQYF.

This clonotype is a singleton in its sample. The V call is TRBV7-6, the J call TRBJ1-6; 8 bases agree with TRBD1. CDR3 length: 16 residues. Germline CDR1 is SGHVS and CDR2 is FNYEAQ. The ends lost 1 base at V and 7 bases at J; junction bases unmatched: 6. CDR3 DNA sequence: TGTGCCAGCAGCTTAGAACCCGGGACAGGCAATTCACCCCTCCACTTT. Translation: CASSLEPGTGNSPLHF.

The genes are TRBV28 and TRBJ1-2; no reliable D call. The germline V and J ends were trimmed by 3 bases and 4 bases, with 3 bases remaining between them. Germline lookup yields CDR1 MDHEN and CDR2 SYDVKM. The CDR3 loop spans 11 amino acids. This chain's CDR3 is CASSFPYGYTF. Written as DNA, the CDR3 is TGTGCCAGCAGTTTCCCCTATGGCTACACCTTC.

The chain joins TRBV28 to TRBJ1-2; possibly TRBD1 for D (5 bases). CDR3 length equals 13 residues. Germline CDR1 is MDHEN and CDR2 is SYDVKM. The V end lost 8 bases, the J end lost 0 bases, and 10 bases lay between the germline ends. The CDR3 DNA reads TGTGCCAGCGGGGGGATGCCTAACTATGGCTACACCTTC. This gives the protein CASGGMPNYGYTF.

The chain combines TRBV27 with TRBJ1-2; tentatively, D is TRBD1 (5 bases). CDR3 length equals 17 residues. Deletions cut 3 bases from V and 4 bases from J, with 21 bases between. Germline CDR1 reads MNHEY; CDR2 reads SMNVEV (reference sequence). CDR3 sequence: CASSLSPRGWGSYGYTF. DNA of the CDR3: TGTGCCAGCAGTTTGTCCCCTCGGGGCTGGGGTAGCTATGGCTACACCTTC.

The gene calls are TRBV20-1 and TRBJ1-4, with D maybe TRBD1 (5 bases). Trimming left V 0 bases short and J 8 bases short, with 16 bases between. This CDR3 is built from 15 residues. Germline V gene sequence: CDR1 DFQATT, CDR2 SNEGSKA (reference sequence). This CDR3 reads CSARDSATVGEKLFF. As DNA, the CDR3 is TGCAGTGCTAGAGATAGTGCGACAGTAGGCGAAAAACTGTTTTTT.

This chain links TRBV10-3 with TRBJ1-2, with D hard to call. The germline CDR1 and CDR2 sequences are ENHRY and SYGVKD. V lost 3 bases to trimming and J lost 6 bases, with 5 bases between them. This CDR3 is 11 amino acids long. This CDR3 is CAISEQNGYTF. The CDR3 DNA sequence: TGTGCCATCAGTGAACAAAATGGCTACACCTTC.

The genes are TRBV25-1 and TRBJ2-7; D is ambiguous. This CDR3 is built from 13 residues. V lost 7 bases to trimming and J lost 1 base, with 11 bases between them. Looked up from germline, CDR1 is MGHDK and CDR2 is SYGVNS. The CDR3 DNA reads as TGTGCCAGCACCCCGACATATTCCTACGAGCAGTACTTC. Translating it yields CASTPTYSYEQYF.

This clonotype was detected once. The CDR3 DNA follows: TGTGCCAGCAGCCAACCGGGACTAGGGGCAGATACGCAGTATTTT. Its translation: CASSQPGLGADTQYF. The V gene is TRBV12-3 or TRBV12-4, the J gene TRBJ2-3; 8 bases are shared with TRBD2. The ends lost 6 bases at V and 4 bases at J; junction bases unmatched: 9. The CDR3 sequence is 15 residues long.